A single sample is the source of the 5 T cell receptor beta chains below, sequenced in a study of shared clonotypes between healthy human individuals. Profiled with immunoSEQ multiplex PCR; TCRdb holds only in-frame clones, not every one. There are 2 million to 2.5 million clones in the sample; approximately 93% occur only once, and about 0.39% lies in the top ten. Specimen: naive CD4+ T cells from PBMCs. The subset here: CD45RA+ positively selected. Every receptor here comes from a young man in good health. Some clones in this sample may be carry-over from other donors' samples.

The chain links TRBV28 to TRBJ2-5; D is undetermined. The CDR3 sequence is 14 residues long. V was shortened by 6 bases and J by 0 bases, with 11 bases between the two germline ends. CDR1 is MDHEN and CDR2 is SYDVKM in the germline V gene. The CDR3 nucleotides are TGTGCCAGCAGACTCGACACCAACCAAGAGACCCAGTACTTC. This translates into CASRLDTNQETQYF.

A remark on this clone: At the DNA level, this CDR3 is encoded by other sequences in the same sample as well. The CDR3 nucleotides are TGTGCCAGCAGGGGGGACACGAATCAGCCCCAGCATTTT. Translated, it gives CASRGDTNQPQHF. The chain joins TRBV2 to TRBJ1-5; possible D gene TRBD1, 6 bases. Trimming shortened V by 6 bases and J by 4 bases, and 10 bases separated the two germline ends. The CDR3 is 13 residues long. Germline CDR1 SNHLY, CDR2 FYNNEI.

In this sample, this clone turned up once. CDR3 protein: CASSSHRTVTEAFF. The CDR3 region has the DNA TGTGCCAGCAGCTCGCACAGGACGGTCACTGAAGCTTTCTTT. The chain joins TRBV7-9 to TRBJ1-1; maybe TRBD1 (5 bases). The V and J ends lost 4 bases and 4 bases respectively, with 13 bases between them. Germline V lookup: CDR1 SEHNR, CDR2 FQNEAQ (reference sequence). The CDR3 has 14 amino acids.

Of note for this clone: At the DNA level, this CDR3 is encoded by other sequences in the same sample as well. V gene TRBV28 combines with J gene TRBJ1-4, with 9 positions matching TRBD1. CDR1 is MDHEN, CDR2 SYDVKM, per germline. The CDR3 covers 13 residues. Unmatched junction bases numbered 4, after V lost 6 bases and J lost 8 bases. CDR3 sequence: CASRTGGGEKLFF. CDR3 in DNA: TGTGCCAGCAGGACAGGGGGAGGGGAAAAACTGTTTTTT.

The rearrangement uses TRBV9 and TRBJ2-1; TRBD2 matches at 11 bases. The CDR3 sequence is 15 residues long. With 4 bases clipped from V and 4 bases from J, the junction kept 4 bases outside the gene matches. CDR1 is SGDLS and CDR2 is YYNGEE in the germline V gene. This CDR3 reads CASSKTSGMYNEQFF. CDR3 in DNA: TGTGCCAGCAGCAAGACTAGCGGGATGTACAATGAGCAGTTCTTC.